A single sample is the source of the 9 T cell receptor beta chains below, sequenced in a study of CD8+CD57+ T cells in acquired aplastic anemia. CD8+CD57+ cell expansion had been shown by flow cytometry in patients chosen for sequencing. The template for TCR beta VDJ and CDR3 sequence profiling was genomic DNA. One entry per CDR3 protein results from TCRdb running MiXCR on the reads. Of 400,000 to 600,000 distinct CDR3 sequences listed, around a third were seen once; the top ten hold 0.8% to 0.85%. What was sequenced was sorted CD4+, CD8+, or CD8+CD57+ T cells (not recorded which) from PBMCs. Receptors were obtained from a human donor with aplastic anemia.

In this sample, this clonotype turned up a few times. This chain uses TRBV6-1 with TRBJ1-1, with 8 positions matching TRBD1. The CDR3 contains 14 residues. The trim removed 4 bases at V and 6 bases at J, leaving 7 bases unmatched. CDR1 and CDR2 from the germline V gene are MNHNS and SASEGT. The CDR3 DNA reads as TGTGCCAGCAGTGCAGGACAGGGAGGCGCTGAAGCTTTCTTT. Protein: CASSAGQGGAEAFF.

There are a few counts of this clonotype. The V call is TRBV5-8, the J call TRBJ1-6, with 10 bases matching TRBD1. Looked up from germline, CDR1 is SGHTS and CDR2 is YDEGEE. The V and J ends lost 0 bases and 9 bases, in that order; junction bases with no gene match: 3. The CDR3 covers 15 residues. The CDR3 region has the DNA TGTGCCAGCAGCTTGGCGGGACAGGGGATTTCACCCCTCCACTTT. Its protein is CASSLAGQGISPLHF.

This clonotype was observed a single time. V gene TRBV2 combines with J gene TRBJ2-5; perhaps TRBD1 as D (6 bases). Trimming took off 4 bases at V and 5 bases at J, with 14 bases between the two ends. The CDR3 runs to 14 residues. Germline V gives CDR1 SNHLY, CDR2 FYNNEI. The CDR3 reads CASSGTGFGETQYF. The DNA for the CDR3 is TGTGCCAGCAGTGGAACAGGGTTTGGGGAGACCCAGTACTTC.

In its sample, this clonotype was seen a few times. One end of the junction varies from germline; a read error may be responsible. DNA for the CDR3: TGTGCCAGCAGCCCACTCCAGCAGCCCCAGCATTTT. Translating gives CASSPLQQPQHF. The J gene is TRBJ1-5, the V gene TRBV15; D not resolved. The CDR3 consists of 12 residues. Germline V gene lookup returns CDR1 LNHNV and CDR2 YYDKDF (reference sequence).

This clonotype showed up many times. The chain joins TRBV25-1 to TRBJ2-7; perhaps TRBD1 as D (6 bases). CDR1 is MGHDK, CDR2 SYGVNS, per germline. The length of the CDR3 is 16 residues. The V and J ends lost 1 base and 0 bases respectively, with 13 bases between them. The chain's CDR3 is CASSELSGGSSYEQYF. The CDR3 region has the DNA TGTGCCAGCAGTGAATTAAGTGGGGGCAGCTCCTACGAGCAGTACTTC.

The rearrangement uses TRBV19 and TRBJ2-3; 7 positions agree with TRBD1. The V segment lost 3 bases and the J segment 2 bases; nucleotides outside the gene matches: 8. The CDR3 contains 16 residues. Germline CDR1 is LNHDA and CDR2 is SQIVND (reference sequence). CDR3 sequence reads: CASSIGGQTLTDTQYF. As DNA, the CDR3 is TGTGCCAGTAGTATTGGGGGACAGACCCTCACAGATACGCAGTATTTT.

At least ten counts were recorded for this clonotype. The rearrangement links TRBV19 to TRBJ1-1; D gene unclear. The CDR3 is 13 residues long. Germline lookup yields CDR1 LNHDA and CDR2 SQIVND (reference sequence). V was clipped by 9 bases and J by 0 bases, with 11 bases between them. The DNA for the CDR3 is TGTGCCAGAAAACTTCAGCTGAACACTGAAGCTTTCTTT. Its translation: CARKLQLNTEAFF.

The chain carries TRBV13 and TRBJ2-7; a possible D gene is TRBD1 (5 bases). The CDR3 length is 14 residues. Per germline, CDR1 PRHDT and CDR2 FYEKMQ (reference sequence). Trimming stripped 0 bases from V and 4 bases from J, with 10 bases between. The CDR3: CASSLGTDIYEQYF. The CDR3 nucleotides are TGTGCCAGCAGCTTAGGGACAGACATATACGAGCAGTACTTC.

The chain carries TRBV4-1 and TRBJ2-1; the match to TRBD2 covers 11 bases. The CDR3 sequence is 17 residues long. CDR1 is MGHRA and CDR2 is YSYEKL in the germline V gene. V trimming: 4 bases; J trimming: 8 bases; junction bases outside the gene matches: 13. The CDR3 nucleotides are TGCGCCAGCAGCCTTTCTACTACTAGCGGGAGCATGGATGAGCAGTTCTTC. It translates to CASSLSTTSGSMDEQFF.